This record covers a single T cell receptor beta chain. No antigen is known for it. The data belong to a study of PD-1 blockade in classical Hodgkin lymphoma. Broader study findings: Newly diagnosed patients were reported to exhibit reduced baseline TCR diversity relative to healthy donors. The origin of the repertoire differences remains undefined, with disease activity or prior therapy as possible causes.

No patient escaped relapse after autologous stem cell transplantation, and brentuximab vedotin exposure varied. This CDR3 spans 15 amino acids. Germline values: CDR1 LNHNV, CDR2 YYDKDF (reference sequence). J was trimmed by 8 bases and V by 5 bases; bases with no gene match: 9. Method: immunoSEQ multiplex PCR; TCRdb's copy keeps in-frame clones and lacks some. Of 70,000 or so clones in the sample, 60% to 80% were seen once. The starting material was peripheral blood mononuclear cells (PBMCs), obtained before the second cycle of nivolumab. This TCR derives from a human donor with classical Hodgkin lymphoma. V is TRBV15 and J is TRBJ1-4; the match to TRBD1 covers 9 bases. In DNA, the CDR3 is TGTGCCACCAGCGGAAGACAGGGGGAGAGGGAAAAACTGTTTTTT. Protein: CATSGRQGEREKLFF. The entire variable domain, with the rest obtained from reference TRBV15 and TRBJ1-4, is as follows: DAMVIQNPRYQVTQFGKPVTLSCSQTLNHNVMYWYQQKSSQAPKLLFHYYDKDFNNEADTPDNFQSRRPNTSFCFLDIRSPGLGDTAMYLCATSGRQGEREKLFFGSGTQLSVL.